These 20 T cell receptor beta chains were sequenced from one sample in a study of shared clonotypes between healthy human individuals. The data were produced by immunoSEQ multiplex PCR, yet TCRdb's version contains in-frame clones alone and is incomplete. The sample lists around 100,000 clones, about 66% occurring once. The sequencing sample was made of memory CD8+ T cells sorted from blood. Stated subset: CD45RO+ cells pooled with CCR7-negative TemRA cells. The source of these receptors is a woman in her twenties or thirties in good health.

The chain combines TRBV10-1 with TRBJ1-1; D is undetermined. The V gene lost 2 bases and the J gene lost 0 bases, with 10 bases spanning the gap. The CDR3 loop spans 15 amino acids. The germline V gene encodes CDR1 WNHNN and CDR2 SYGVQD (reference sequence). CDR3 protein: CASSEVPFMNTEAFF. CDR3 nucleotide sequence: TGCGCCAGCAGTGAGGTACCGTTTATGAACACTGAAGCTTTCTTT.

The rearrangement links TRBV5-6 to TRBJ2-1; 8 nucleotides agree with TRBD2. The trim removed 4 bases at V and 2 bases at J, leaving 5 bases unmatched. Germline V lookup: CDR1 SGHDT, CDR2 YYEEEE. The CDR3 has 15 residues. The DNA of the CDR3 is TGTGCCAGCAGCGCAACTAGCGGTGCCTACAATGAGCAGTTCTTC. It specifies CASSATSGAYNEQFF. The full variable domain, rest sourced from reference TRBV5-6 and TRBJ2-1, is DAGVTQSPTHLIKTRGQQVTLRCSPKSGHDTVSWYQQALGQGPQFIFQYYEEEERQRGNFPDRFSGHQFPNYSSELNVNALLLGDSALYLCASSATSGAYNEQFFGPGTRLTVL.

This clone was found a few times. This rearrangement joins TRBV13 to TRBJ2-7; the match to TRBD1 covers 8 bases. The CDR3 totals 15 residues. V lost 1 base and J lost 4; bases outside the gene matches: 6. Germline CDR1 reads PRHDT; CDR2 reads FYEKMQ (reference sequence). The CDR3 DNA sequence: TGTGCCAGCAGCTTAGAGACAGGGGCACGATACGAGCAGTACTTC. The encoded protein is CASSLETGARYEQYF.

The gene calls are TRBV7-8 and TRBJ1-5; tentative D call: TRBD1 (5 bases). The CDR3 loop spans 14 amino acids. V lost 8 bases to trimming and J lost 2 bases, with 13 bases between them. The germline gives CDR1 SGHVS, CDR2 FQNEAQ. CDR3 amino acids: CASQGGGGNQPQHF. The CDR3 DNA follows: TGTGCCAGCCAAGGCGGGGGTGGCAATCAGCCCCAGCATTTT.

The chain couples TRBV19 to TRBJ2-7; D remains unclear. The germline V and J ends were trimmed by 7 bases and 2 bases, with 15 bases remaining between them. The CDR3 extends over 14 amino acids. CDR1 is LNHDA, CDR2 SQIVND, per germline (reference sequence). The CDR3 DNA reads as TGTGCCAGTACCTCCAGGACCGACACCTACGAGCAGTACTTC. Amino acids: CASTSRTDTYEQYF.

J is TRBJ2-1 and V is TRBV7-9; TRBD2 agrees at 7 bases. The CDR3 is 16 amino acids. Germline V gives CDR1 SEHNR, CDR2 FQNEAQ (reference sequence). V lost 5 bases and J lost 0; bases outside the gene matches: 7. CDR3 region: CASSQERGSSYNEQFF. CDR3 in DNA: TGTGCCAGCAGCCAAGAGCGGGGAAGCTCCTACAATGAGCAGTTCTTC.

CDR3 loop: CASSLQRSASSYNEQFF. The CDR3 nucleotides are TGTGCCAGCAGTCTCCAGAGGAGCGCCAGCTCCTACAATGAGCAGTTCTTC. The chain couples TRBV27 to TRBJ2-1; D unresolved. CDR1 MNHEY and CDR2 SMNVEV come from the germline V gene (reference sequence). V was cut by 5 bases and J by 0 bases, with 17 bases left in between. The length of the CDR3 is 17 residues.

V and J are TRBV5-4 and TRBJ2-5; tentative D call: TRBD2 (6 bases). Germline V gene data show CDR1 as SGHNT and CDR2 as YYREEE (reference sequence). The CDR3 length is 13 residues. The V end was cut by 6 bases, the J end by 4 bases, with 13 bases between. The CDR3 coding sequence is TGTGCCAGCACTACTGCGGGGCGAGAGACCCAGTACTTC. It is translated as CASTTAGRETQYF.

The chain is built from TRBV11-2 and TRBJ1-4; D unresolved. There are 15 residues in the CDR3. Trimming left V 3 bases short and J 7 bases short, with 15 bases between. The germline V gene has CDR1 SGHAT and CDR2 FQNNGV. The CDR3 nucleotides read TGTGCCAGCAGCTTCACCCCCAGCGTAATTGAAAAACTGTTTTTT. It specifies CASSFTPSVIEKLFF.

This clone was picked up a small number of times. The rearrangement joins TRBV6-1 to TRBJ1-5; no firm D call. V was pared by 1 base and J by 1 base, with 17 bases between. Germline CDR1 MNHNS, CDR2 SASEGT. The CDR3 length is 18 residues. The DNA of the CDR3 is TGTGCCAGCAGTGAAGATTGGATGAAACGGCGGAGCAATCAGCCCCAGCATTTT. Protein: CASSEDWMKRRSNQPQHF.

V gene TRBV7-6 combines with J gene TRBJ1-5, with TRBD1 as a possible D gene (5 bases). Germline values: CDR1 SGHVS, CDR2 FNYEAQ. This CDR3 comprises 16 residues. Trimming removed 4 bases from V and 2 bases from J, with 15 bases in between. CDR3 DNA sequence: TGTGCCAGCAGCTCAGGGTTGGGAATTGGCAATCAGCCCCAGCATTTT. Translation: CASSSGLGIGNQPQHF.

The rearrangement uses TRBV27 and TRBJ2-7; the match to TRBD2 covers 9 bases. Germline lookup yields CDR1 MNHEY and CDR2 SMNVEV (reference sequence). V lost 0 bases, J lost 5 bases, and 8 bases stayed unmatched. The length of the CDR3 is 16 residues. The CDR3 here is CASSLSPLAGINEQYF. CDR3 in DNA: TGTGCCAGCAGTTTATCTCCCCTAGCGGGAATCAACGAGCAGTACTTC.

V and J are TRBV6-6 and TRBJ2-5, with 12 bases identical to TRBD2. The ends lost 5 bases at V and 0 bases at J; junction bases unmatched: 4. The CDR3 contains 16 residues. Germline V lookup: CDR1 MNHNY, CDR2 SVGAGI (reference sequence). CDR3 residues: CASSPRLAGDQETQYF. The CDR3 region has the DNA TGTGCCAGCAGTCCCCGACTAGCGGGAGACCAAGAGACCCAGTACTTC.

V gene TRBV4-1 combines with J gene TRBJ1-1; D remains unclear. Germline assignment: CDR1 MGHRA and CDR2 YSYEKL. The CDR3 is 16 amino acids. Trimming took off 4 bases at V and 1 base at J, with 16 bases between the two ends. CDR3 DNA: TGCGCCAGCAGCCTCCTCGGCGGTAGAAAGAACACTGAAGCTTTCTTT. This sequence encodes CASSLLGGRKNTEAFF.

The gene calls are TRBV5-1 and TRBJ2-2; D unclear. Germline V gives CDR1 SGHRS, CDR2 YFSETQ. This CDR3 contains 15 residues. Trimming removed 1 base at V and 2 bases at J, with 9 bases between. The CDR3 loop reads CASSLRHLNTGELFF. As DNA, the CDR3 is TGCGCCAGCAGCTTGCGTCACCTTAACACCGGGGAGCTGTTTTTT.

The genes are TRBV6-1 and TRBJ1-6; maybe TRBD1 (6 bases). CDR1 is MNHNS, CDR2 SASEGT, per germline. The CDR3 consists of 16 residues. The V end was cut by 0 bases, the J end by 7 bases, with 13 bases between. DNA of the CDR3: TGTGCCAGCAGTGAAGCTGCGGCCAGGGGAAATTCACCCCTCCACTTT. Its translation: CASSEAAARGNSPLHF.

The gene calls are TRBV5-4 and TRBJ1-2; D is possibly TRBD1 (6 bases). CDR1 is SGHNT, CDR2 YYREEE, per germline (reference sequence). The CDR3 consists of 15 residues. V was trimmed by 0 bases and J by 6 bases, leaving 15 bases between them. CDR3 sequence: CASSLVQGIRDGYTF. The CDR3 nucleotides read TGTGCCAGCAGCTTGGTTCAGGGGATAAGGGATGGCTACACCTTC.

The chain joins TRBV7-8 to TRBJ2-7, with TRBD1 matching 10 bases. With 5 bases clipped from V and 5 bases from J, the junction kept 6 bases outside the gene matches. The CDR3 has 14 residues. The germline gives CDR1 SGHVS, CDR2 FQNEAQ. In DNA, the CDR3 is TGTGCCAGCAGCCCCGGGACAGGGGACCACGAGCAGTACTTC. Translation: CASSPGTGDHEQYF.

The chain combines TRBV2 with TRBJ2-1; no reliable D call. The CDR3 consists of 14 residues. Trimming cost V 6 bases and J 0 bases, with 9 bases left between them. The germline V gene encodes CDR1 SNHLY and CDR2 FYNNEI. Here the CDR3 reads CASRLRLSYNEQFF. DNA of the CDR3: TGTGCCAGCAGACTAAGACTCTCCTACAATGAGCAGTTCTTC.

The chain combines TRBV10-3 with TRBJ2-7; D gene unclear. In germline, CDR1 is ENHRY, CDR2 SYGVKD. Trimming left V 5 bases short and J 5 bases short, with 7 bases between. This CDR3 is built from 11 residues. CDR3 sequence reads: CAISPYHEQYF. The CDR3 coding sequence is TGTGCCATCAGTCCATACCACGAGCAGTACTTC.